The entry below describes one TCR beta chain. Its antigen is undetermined. This entry comes from a study of T cell responses to AZD1222 COVID-19 vaccine. Study details: Pooling covered second doses at about 4 or about 12 weeks.

Sequencing was performed with immunoSEQ multiplex PCR; in TCRdb, only in-frame clones are kept and a portion is missing. The sample records about 150,000 clones, around 91% being singletons. CDR1 is SNHLY and CDR2 is FYNNEI in the germline V gene. This CDR3 comprises 14 residues. V was pared by 6 bases and J by 7 bases, with 9 bases of the junction left unmatched. Findings and caveats of the study: Dominant at 160-218 and 743-854, vaccine-associated CD4 TCRs also spanned spike. Mostly white British, mostly female donors; authors suggested clonal diversity may be underestimated.

This specimen consisted of peripheral blood, obtained on day 0 of AZD1222 vaccination. The chain employs TRBV2 and TRBJ2-7; 10 bases are shared with TRBD2. This TCR came from an adult in good health. The chain's CDR3 is CASRQSGRAREQYF. CDR3 in DNA: TGTGCCAGCAGACAAAGCGGGAGGGCCCGAGAGCAGTACTTC.